This passage covers 23 T cell receptor beta chains from one sample sequenced in a study of T-cell reconstitution after alpha-beta-depleted transplantation in children. Unique molecular identifiers were used to barcode this TCRbeta library. TCRdb re-called the PCR reads through MiXCR, storing one row per CDR3 protein. The sample lists about 160,000 distinct CDR3 sequences, roughly 10% occurring once. Sequencing was performed on PBMCs, taken before TCRalphabeta/CD19-depleted stem cell transplant. These receptors were obtained from a boy under 10 years old with acute myeloid leukemia, due to receive a stem cell transplant.

This clonotype came up many times. The chain is built from TRBV11-1 and TRBJ2-7, with unresolved D. Trimming took off 2 bases at V and 6 bases at J, with 20 bases between the two ends. The V gene's germline CDR1 is SGHAT and CDR2 FQDESV (reference sequence). The CDR3 is 16 amino acids. This CDR3 reads CASSLSFLVLHSEQYF. CDR3 nucleotide sequence: TGTGCCAGCAGCTTATCATTTCTGGTCCTTCACTCCGAGCAGTACTTC.

At least ten counts were recorded for this clonotype. The chain carries TRBV27 and TRBJ1-6; maybe TRBD1 (5 bases). The CDR3 totals 16 residues. Germline V CDR1 and CDR2: MNHEY, SMNVEV (reference sequence). The V end lost 4 bases, the J end lost 2 bases, and 12 bases lay between the germline ends. CDR3 residues: CASSSRGPTYNSPLHF. CDR3 nucleotides: TGTGCCAGCAGTTCTAGGGGACCGACCTATAATTCACCCCTCCACTTT.

This clonotype was detected many times. This chain links TRBV10-1 with TRBJ2-3, with TRBD2 identical over 8 bases. Germline lookup yields CDR1 WNHNN and CDR2 SYGVQD (reference sequence). The V and J ends lost 3 bases and 2 bases, in that order; junction bases with no gene match: 4. This CDR3 has 15 amino acids. Here the CDR3 reads CASSDNSGITDTQYF. DNA for the CDR3: TGCGCCAGCAGTGATAATAGCGGGATCACAGATACGCAGTATTTT.

This clonotype was detected many times. The CDR3 is CATSDLSPTGAQETQYF. The DNA of the CDR3 is TGTGCCACCAGTGATTTGTCCCCTACGGGGGCTCAAGAGACCCAGTACTTC. The chain links TRBV24-1 to TRBJ2-5; D may match TRBD1 or TRBD2 (6 bases each). The CDR3 has 17 amino acids. The germline gives CDR1 KGHDR, CDR2 SFDVKD. V lost 0 bases to trimming and J lost 2 bases, with 15 bases between them.

There are many counts of this clonotype. The rearrangement uses TRBV28 and TRBJ2-3; 10 bases line up with TRBD2. J was trimmed by 3 bases and V by 7 bases; bases with no gene match: 4. CDR3 length: 14 residues. Germline CDR1 is MDHEN and CDR2 is SYDVKM. For the CDR3, the DNA is TGTGCCAGCATGGGGACTAGCGTTACAGATACGCAGTATTTT. Its protein is CASMGTSVTDTQYF.

This clonotype has only a few counts. The V and J genes are TRBV3-1 and TRBJ2-1; 14 bases agree with TRBD2. CDR3 length: 15 residues. The V segment lost 11 bases and the J segment 9 bases; nucleotides outside the gene matches: 12. The germline CDR1 and CDR2 sequences are LGHDT and YNNKEL (reference sequence). The CDR3 sequence: CACSPGLAGGFEQFF. In DNA form, the CDR3 reads TGTGCCTGCTCCCCTGGACTAGCGGGAGGATTTGAGCAGTTCTTC.

At least ten counts were recorded for this clonotype. The chain couples TRBV7-6 to TRBJ2-1; D may be TRBD2 (6 bases). CDR3 length: 13 residues. The germline V and J ends were trimmed by 3 bases and 8 bases, with 11 bases remaining between them. Germline CDR1 is SGHVS and CDR2 is FNYEAQ. The CDR3 DNA reads as TGTGCCAGCAGCTTGGGACCGGGGGATGAGCAGTTCTTC. Translation gives CASSLGPGDEQFF.

This clonotype was counted many times. The rearrangement joins TRBV20-1 to TRBJ2-2; no firm D call. The CDR3 is made up of 13 amino acids. From germline, CDR1 is DFQATT and CDR2 SNEGSKA (reference sequence). Deletions cut 3 bases from V and 6 bases from J, with 11 bases between. CDR3 protein: CSASLYGPGELFF. The DNA of the CDR3 is TGCAGTGCTAGCTTGTATGGCCCCGGGGAGCTGTTTTTT.

This clonotype was counted many times. The J gene is TRBJ2-7, the V gene TRBV24-1, with D possibly matching TRBD2 (6 bases). Germline assignment: CDR1 KGHDR and CDR2 SFDVKD. The CDR3 sequence is 12 residues long. The V gene lost 10 bases and the J gene lost 7 bases, with 16 bases spanning the gap. The CDR3 sequence: CATNPDGGEQYV. CDR3 coding DNA: TGTGCCACAAACCCGGACGGGGGAGAGCAGTACGTC.

A remark on this clonotype: Just one base apart from a much larger clone, this may be a read error. The CDR3 protein is CASREIRDRTVVQFF. CDR3 nucleotides: TGTGCCAGCAGGGAGATACGGGACAGGACCGTCGTGCAGTTCTTC. The V gene is TRBV11-2, the J gene TRBJ2-1; 8 positions match TRBD1. Trimming took 6 bases from V and 12 from J; bases not matched to a gene: 16. CDR1 and CDR2 from the germline V gene are SGHAT and FQNNGV. This CDR3 region has 15 residues. The full variable domain, rest sourced from reference TRBV11-2 and TRBJ2-1, is EAGVAQSPRYKIIEKRQSVAFWCNPISGHATLYWYQQILGQGPKLLIQFQNNGVVDDSQLPKDRFSAERLKGVDSTLKIQPAKLEDSAVYLCASREIRDRTVVQFFGPGTRLTVL.

Many counts were recorded for this clonotype. The V call is TRBV4-1, the J call TRBJ1-1; no reliable D call. This CDR3 is 14 amino acids long. Germline values: CDR1 MGHRA, CDR2 YSYEKL. Trimming stripped 0 bases from V and 0 bases from J, with 5 bases between. The CDR3 spells CASSQDSMNTEAFF. The CDR3 DNA is TGCGCCAGCAGCCAAGACAGCATGAACACTGAAGCTTTCTTT.

This clonotype has a count of ten or more. For the CDR3, the DNA is TGTGCCAGCAGCCAATCAGGGGATATGACAGATACGCAGTATTTT. Translation gives CASSQSGDMTDTQYF. The rearrangement joins TRBV3-1 to TRBJ2-3; perhaps TRBD1 as D (6 bases). This CDR3 region has 15 residues. Trimming shortened V by 2 bases and J by 3 bases, and 12 bases separated the two germline ends. CDR1 is LGHDT and CDR2 is YNNKEL in the germline V gene (reference sequence).

In its sample, this clonotype was seen many times. The genes are TRBV11-2 and TRBJ2-1; 9 bases map to TRBD2. This CDR3 contains 17 residues. J gave up 3 bases and V 2 bases, and 8 bases lay outside the gene matches. Germline V CDR1 and CDR2: SGHAT, FQNNGV. The CDR3 DNA reads as TGTGCCAGCAGCTTACGGGTTAGCGGGGGCGGCTACAATGAGCAGTTCTTC. It translates to CASSLRVSGGGYNEQFF.

This clonotype showed up many times. V is TRBV7-3 and J is TRBJ2-7; D is undetermined. V dropped 3 bases and J dropped 6 bases, with 12 bases sitting between them. Germline values: CDR1 SGHTA, CDR2 FQGTGA. The CDR3 covers 13 residues. In DNA, the CDR3 is TGTGCCAGCAGCTTTCAGGATCGAGGCGAGCAGTACTTC. Translated, it gives CASSFQDRGEQYF.

The table lists this clonotype with many counts. The chain recombines TRBV20-1 with TRBJ2-7; no clear D. This CDR3 is 16 amino acids long. Deletions cut 3 bases from V and 0 bases from J, with 18 bases between. From germline, CDR1 is DFQATT and CDR2 SNEGSKA (reference sequence). CDR3 protein: CSARAALDPASYEQYF. Here the CDR3 DNA reads TGCAGTGCTAGGGCAGCCCTGGACCCGGCCTCCTACGAGCAGTACTTC.

This clonotype was counted ten times or more. The chain carries TRBV4-1 and TRBJ2-2; tentative D call: TRBD1 (5 bases). The CDR3 has 14 residues. V dropped 3 bases and J dropped 5 bases, with 10 bases sitting between them. Germline loops: CDR1 MGHRA, CDR2 YSYEKL. The CDR3 reads CASSHRDRTGELFF. CDR3 nucleotide sequence: TGCGCCAGCAGCCACAGGGATCGGACCGGGGAGCTGTTTTTT.

The sample holds many counts of this clonotype. This chain links TRBV11-2 with TRBJ1-2; D gene ambiguous. V was shortened by 5 bases and J by 3 bases, with 7 bases between the two germline ends. Germline values: CDR1 SGHAT, CDR2 FQNNGV. The CDR3 has 12 residues. DNA for the CDR3: TGTGCCAGCAGCACCCGGGACTATGGCTACACCTTC. This gives the protein CASSTRDYGYTF.

This clonotype was counted ten times or more. The CDR3 reads CASSLALTASYEQYF. CDR3 DNA: TGTGCCAGCAGTTTGGCTCTGACAGCTTCCTACGAGCAGTACTTC. The rearrangement links TRBV28 to TRBJ2-7; tentative D call: TRBD1 (5 bases). Germline-derived CDR1 and CDR2 are MDHEN and SYDVKM. The CDR3 length is 15 residues. Trimming shortened V by 3 bases and J by 1 base, and 13 bases separated the two germline ends.

This clonotype came up many times. The chain combines TRBV12-3 or TRBV12-4 with TRBJ2-1; D may be TRBD2 (6 bases). CDR3 length equals 16 residues. The V end was cut by 6 bases, the J end by 0 bases, with 15 bases between. The CDR3 is CASRQTSRSSYNEQFF. The DNA of the CDR3 is TGTGCCAGCAGGCAAACTAGCAGAAGCTCCTACAATGAGCAGTTCTTC.

CDR3 coding DNA: TGTGCCAGCAGCTTAGGCCAGGGGAGTCTGACCTACGAGCAGTACTTC. It codes for CASSLGQGSLTYEQYF. The genes are TRBV11-2 and TRBJ2-7, with a possible D match to TRBD1 (6 bases). The V end was cut by 1 base, the J end by 2 bases, with 15 bases between. CDR3 length: 16 amino acids. CDR1 is SGHAT and CDR2 is FQNNGV in the germline V gene.

This clonotype was found many times. The chain couples TRBV20-1 to TRBJ2-5, with 8 bases matching TRBD2. The trim removed 6 bases at V and 0 bases at J, leaving 6 bases unmatched. CDR3 size: 14 residues. Germline V gives CDR1 DFQATT, CDR2 SNEGSKA (reference sequence). The CDR3 spells CSAARGGHQETQYF. The CDR3 DNA sequence: TGCAGTGCGGCTCGCGGGGGGCACCAAGAGACCCAGTACTTC.

The chain couples TRBV19 to TRBJ2-2; 7 bases are a match to TRBD2. CDR3 length: 15 amino acids. Unmatched junction bases numbered 9, after V lost 6 bases and J lost 5 bases. Germline CDR1 is LNHDA and CDR2 is SQIVND (reference sequence). Here the CDR3 reads CASRVAGAGTGELFF. The DNA for the CDR3 is TGTGCCAGTAGAGTCGCGGGAGCAGGGACCGGGGAGCTGTTTTTT.

Many counts were recorded for this clonotype. The chain is built from TRBV4-1 and TRBJ1-5, with D unresolved. V was pared by 0 bases and J by 6 bases, with 9 bases between. Germline loops: CDR1 MGHRA, CDR2 YSYEKL. CDR3 length equals 14 residues. The CDR3 region is CASSQEERSQPQHF. The CDR3, as DNA: TGCGCCAGCAGCCAAGAAGAGAGGAGTCAGCCCCAGCATTTT.